This T cell receptor beta chain was obtained from a study of siplizumab effects on memory and regulatory T cells. Findings and limits, study-wide: A mean of roughly 70% of mappable alloreactive CD4+ clones were Treg-derived with siplizumab, compared with about 27% in controls.

As concerns this clone: What it binds is unknown.

Assay used: immunoSEQ multiplex PCR; TCRdb lists only in-frame clones, some missing. The sample lists about 100,000 clones; approximately 90% were seen once. Germline loops: CDR1 MNHEY, CDR2 SMNVEV (reference sequence). The ends lost 8 bases at V and 4 bases at J; junction bases unmatched: 10. The CDR3 extends over 14 amino acids. The source material was Tregs sorted from blood. The source is a human donor in good health. The rearrangement uses TRBV27 and TRBJ1-1; 7 bases are a match to TRBD1. CDR3 residues: CASRRAGGVTEAFF. The CDR3 region has the DNA TGTGCCAGCCGCCGGGCAGGGGGGGTCACTGAAGCTTTCTTT.